One and the same sample provided the 13 T cell receptor beta chains below, sequenced in a study of long-term antiretroviral therapy in people with HIV. Survey level was the resolution at which the v3.0 immunoSEQ assay ran. Clones were read by immunoSEQ multiplex PCR, and TCRdb kept only the in-frame ones, dropping some. Of about 14,000 clones detected, 77% appear once; the ten largest clones hold about 21%. The starting material was unsorted PBMCs, obtained 1.3 years before starting antiretroviral therapy. The receptor source for this set is a man between 35 and 55 years old with HIV.

The V gene is TRBV5-3, the J gene TRBJ2-2; no reliable D call. TRBV5-3 is an open reading frame whose function is uncertain. This CDR3 spans 16 amino acids. V dropped 4 bases and J dropped 0 bases, with 13 bases sitting between them. This CDR3 reads CARSTGEAANTGELFF. The CDR3 bases are TGTGCCAGAAGCACTGGAGAGGCCGCGAACACCGGGGAGCTGTTTTTT.

The V and J genes are TRBV11-3 and TRBJ1-2; tentatively, D is TRBD1 (5 bases). The CDR3 runs to 16 residues. The ends were cut back, 3 bases at V and 4 bases at J, with 18 bases in the middle. The V gene's germline CDR1 is SGHNT and CDR2 YENEEA. CDR3 in DNA: TGTGCCAGCAGCTTTCGGGACGCGGGCCGGCCCTATGGCTACACCTTC. It is translated as CASSFRDAGRPYGYTF.

V is TRBV6-1 and J is TRBJ1-6; D is uncertain. CDR1 is MNHNS and CDR2 is SASEGT in the germline V gene. V was cut by 0 bases and J by 7 bases, with 10 bases left in between. This CDR3 spans 15 amino acids. CDR3 nucleotides: TGTGCCAGCAGTGAAGCACCGGGTGGGAATTCACCCCTCCACTTT. Encoded protein: CASSEAPGGNSPLHF.

This clone has just a few counts. The chain couples TRBV5-6 to TRBJ2-5; D might be TRBD1 (6 bases). Germline V CDR1 and CDR2: SGHDT, YYEEEE. The germline V and J ends were trimmed by 2 bases and 5 bases, with 13 bases remaining between them. The CDR3 spans 14 residues. CDR3 sequence reads: CASSFTGSGETQYF. The CDR3 DNA sequence: TGTGCCAGCAGCTTTACAGGGTCAGGGGAGACCCAGTACTTC.

The V call is TRBV5-1, the J call TRBJ2-7; 12 nucleotides line up with TRBD1. The V gene end was trimmed by 4 bases and the J gene end by 1 base; junction bases not matched to a gene: 9. Germline CDR1 reads SGHRS; CDR2 reads YFSETQ. The CDR3 length is 17 residues. Here the CDR3 DNA reads TGCGCCAGCAGCCTTCGACCGGGACAGGGGGCTTCCTACGAGCAGTACTTC. This encodes CASSLRPGQGASYEQYF.

The chain combines TRBV19 with TRBJ2-2; 7 bases line up with TRBD1. The CDR3 totals 16 residues. J gave up 2 bases and V 4 bases, and 7 bases lay outside the gene matches. Germline V gives CDR1 LNHDA, CDR2 SQIVND (reference sequence). The CDR3 DNA is TGTGCCAGTAGTAGACCGGGACAGATTAACACCGGGGAGCTGTTTTTT. As protein: CASSRPGQINTGELFF.

J is TRBJ2-1 and V is TRBV27; D ambiguous. Per germline, CDR1 MNHEY and CDR2 SMNVEV (reference sequence). The CDR3 extends over 15 amino acids. V lost 1 base, J lost 0 bases, and 7 bases lay in between. The CDR3 sequence: CASSLLRSSYNEQFF. CDR3 in DNA: TGTGCCAGCAGTTTATTGCGGAGCTCCTACAATGAGCAGTTCTTC.

This chain connects TRBV28 to TRBJ1-2; TRBD1 matches at 7 bases. CDR1 and CDR2 from the germline V gene are MDHEN and SYDVKM. CDR3 length equals 14 residues. Unmatched junction bases numbered 12, after V lost 6 bases and J lost 8 bases. The CDR3 spells CASSLKRGRRGYTF. The CDR3 DNA is TGTGCCAGCAGCCTTAAAAGGGGGCGGCGGGGCTACACCTTC.

The chain links TRBV5-1 to TRBJ1-1; no reliable D call. V was shortened by 5 bases and J by 0 bases, with 5 bases between the two germline ends. The length of the CDR3 is 12 residues. Germline lookup yields CDR1 SGHRS and CDR2 YFSETQ. CDR3: CASSRLNTEAFF. The CDR3 bases are TGCGCCAGCAGTAGATTGAACACTGAAGCTTTCTTT.

The chain couples TRBV6-1 to TRBJ1-5; 7 nucleotides align to TRBD1. The CDR3 extends over 13 amino acids. From germline, CDR1 is MNHNS and CDR2 SASEGT. With 5 bases clipped from V and 6 bases from J, the junction kept 4 bases outside the gene matches. The CDR3 here is CASSSNRGQPQHF. The CDR3 DNA sequence: TGTGCCAGCAGTTCAAACAGGGGTCAGCCCCAGCATTTT.

This rearrangement joins TRBV27 to TRBJ1-5; no reliable D call. The CDR3 totals 15 residues. Germline CDR1 is MNHEY and CDR2 is SMNVEV (reference sequence). The ends were cut back, 7 bases at V and 0 bases at J, with 13 bases in the middle. The CDR3 DNA sequence: TGTGCCAGCAAAATGACACCCTATAGCAATCAGCCCCAGCATTTT. Translation gives CASKMTPYSNQPQHF.

V usage is TRBV20-1 and J usage is TRBJ2-3; D unclear. V was pared by 7 bases and J by 1 base, with 6 bases between. Germline V lookup: CDR1 DFQATT, CDR2 SNEGSKA (reference sequence). The CDR3 is 11 residues long. CDR3 protein: CSVKGTDTQYF. Here the CDR3 DNA reads TGCAGTGTGAAGGGCACAGATACGCAGTATTTT.

The chain recombines TRBV6-6 with TRBJ2-1; 9 bases line up with TRBD2. The length of the CDR3 is 15 residues. After removal of 7 bases from V and 7 bases from J, the junction contained 11 bases not matched to a gene. Germline V gene lookup returns CDR1 MNHNY and CDR2 SVGAGI (reference sequence). CDR3 nucleotide sequence: TGTGCCAGCAACGCACCCGCGGGGGGGAGGAATGAGCAGTTCTTC. Protein: CASNAPAGGRNEQFF.